This T cell receptor (beta chain) was obtained from a study of cytomegalovirus exposure and HLA in healthy donors. Use of 60 Vbeta and 13 Jbeta primers characterized the PCR. Some clones are missing from TCRdb's copy, which holds only in-frame ones; the method was immunoSEQ multiplex PCR. The table lists about 40,000 clones, over 65% of them singletons. The CDR3 consists of 15 residues. V lost 4 bases to trimming and J lost 5 bases, with 17 bases between them. Germline V gene data show CDR1 as MGHRA and CDR2 as YSYEKL. This clonotype was sampled from a man between 45 and 60 years old in good health and CMV-seropositive. Sequencing input: PBMCs. The chain links TRBV4-1 to TRBJ2-5, with TRBD2 as a possible D gene (6 bases). The CDR3 nucleotides are TGCGCCAGCAGCCTTGGTAGCGGCCCCGTTGAGACCCAGTACTTC. It codes for CASSLGSGPVETQYF.